The 5 T cell receptor beta chains presented below share a single source sample, sequenced in a study of regulatory T cells in long-lasting Graves disease. Building the TCR beta libraries relied on iRepertoire HTBI primers, and CDR3 regions underwent Arm-PCR. TCRdb analysed the multiplex PCR reads with MiXCR anew, one entry per CDR3 protein. The sample consists of a few hundred thousand distinct CDR3 sequences, about 11% of them appearing once. Time point here: newly diagnosed GD, antithyroid drugs for less than 3 months. From PBMCs, RNA was extracted and then used to make the TCR library. This same sample was also taken into another study, of T cells in Graves' hyperthyroidism and ophthalmopathy.

This specimen was peripheral blood mononuclear cells (PBMCs), taken at new diagnosis, from a patient treated with antithyroid drugs. These receptors all stem from a woman between 18 and 29 years old with Graves disease.

This clonotype was counted at least ten times. The chain joins TRBV10-3 to TRBJ1-1; 11 positions match TRBD1. The trim removed 6 bases at V and 4 bases at J, leaving 4 bases unmatched. This CDR3 is built from 14 residues. The V gene's germline CDR1 is ENHRY and CDR2 SYGVKD. In DNA, the CDR3 is TGTGCCATCAGGGATGGACAGGGGGCCACTGAAGCTTTCTTT. Protein: CAIRDGQGATEAFF.

This clonotype was seen many times. V is TRBV29-1 and J is TRBJ1-1; the D is unclear. The V gene lost 4 bases and the J gene lost 0 bases, with 12 bases spanning the gap. CDR3 size: 14 residues. The germline V gene encodes CDR1 SQVTM and CDR2 ANQGSEA. The DNA for the CDR3 is TGCAGCGTTGCTCGGTTACTATTGAACACTGAAGCTTTCTTT. It yields the protein CSVARLLLNTEAFF.

In this sample, this clonotype turned up many times. J is TRBJ1-2 and V is TRBV29-1; tentatively, D is TRBD1 (5 bases). The germline CDR1 and CDR2 sequences are SQVTM and ANQGSEA. The ends were cut back, 3 bases at V and 4 bases at J, with 18 bases in the middle. This CDR3 has 15 amino acids. CDR3 bases: TGCAGCGTTGACTTAATGGGCAGGGCTTCCTATGGCTACACCTTC. Its protein is CSVDLMGRASYGYTF. Full variable domain (remainder filled in from reference TRBV29-1 and TRBJ1-2): SAVISQKPSRDICQRGTSLTIQCQVDSQVTMMFWYRQQPGQSLTLIATANQGSEATYESGFVIDKFPISRPNLTFSTLTVSNMSPEDSSIYLCSVDLMGRASYGYTFGSGTRLTVV.

This clonotype was seen at least ten times. CDR3 coding DNA: TGTGCCAGCAGCTTTAATGCGGGGGGTAACGATGAGCAGTTCTTC. This sequence encodes CASSFNAGGNDEQFF. The chain is built from TRBV7-3 and TRBJ2-1, with 8 positions matching TRBD2. Germline trimming cut 3 bases from V and 8 bases from J; bases unmatched to any gene: 9. The CDR3 has 15 amino acids. CDR1 is SGHTA, CDR2 FQGTGA, per germline.

CDR3 in amino acids: CASSPKGGTDTQYF. CDR3 nucleotide sequence: TGTGCCAGCAGCCCGAAGGGTGGCACAGATACGCAGTATTTT. The chain is built from TRBV6-4 and TRBJ2-3; D is undetermined. Trimming cost V 6 bases and J 1 base, with 11 bases left between them. This CDR3 contains 14 residues. Germline CDR1 and CDR2: MRHNA and SNTAGT.